What follows is one T cell receptor beta chain and its context. The data stem from a study of blood T cell repertoires in COVID-19. The data were produced by immunoSEQ multiplex PCR, yet TCRdb's version contains in-frame clones alone and is incomplete. The data contain 75,000 or so clones, 87% of them singletons. The CDR3 runs 11 residues. Germline CDR1 SEHNR, CDR2 FQNEAQ (reference sequence). V was shortened by 9 bases and J by 3 bases, with 8 bases between the two germline ends. The sequence was collected from a woman at least 80 years old with active or convalescent COVID-19. The specimen sequenced was peripheral blood. The chain recombines TRBV7-9 with TRBJ1-1; D remains unclear. The chain's CDR3 is CASSRDTEAFF. The DNA for the CDR3 is TGTGCCAGTAGCCGGGACACTGAAGCTTTCTTT.